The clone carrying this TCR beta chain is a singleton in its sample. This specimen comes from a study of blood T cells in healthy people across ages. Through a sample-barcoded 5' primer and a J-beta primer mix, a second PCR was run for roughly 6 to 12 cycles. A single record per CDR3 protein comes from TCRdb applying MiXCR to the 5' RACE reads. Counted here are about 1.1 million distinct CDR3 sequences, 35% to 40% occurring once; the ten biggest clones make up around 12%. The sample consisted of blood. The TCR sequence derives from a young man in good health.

This CDR3 reads CASSSLQGPSGYTF. The CDR3 DNA sequence: TGCGCCAGCAGCTCATTACAGGGACCCTCGGGCTACACCTTC. The chain combines TRBV5-1 with TRBJ1-2; D is possibly TRBD1 (6 bases). V was pared by 3 bases and J by 8 bases, with 17 bases between. This CDR3 has 14 residues. Germline V lookup: CDR1 SGHRS, CDR2 YFSETQ.